The T cell receptor beta chain described here comes from a study of blood T cells in healthy people across ages. In germline, CDR1 is SGHTA, CDR2 FQGNSA. The CDR3 covers 16 residues. V was pared by 4 bases and J by 4 bases, with 17 bases between. Primed by a sample-barcoded 5' primer and a J-beta primer mix, a second PCR proceeded for 7 to 11 cycles. One entry per CDR3 protein results from TCRdb running MiXCR on the 5' RACE reads. The repertoire has about 800,000 distinct CDR3 sequences, around 25% of them found once; the top ten carry approximately 4%. This clonotype was seen just once. PBMCs, at least 6 million per sample, were isolated. This same sample was also taken into another study, of T cells of mothers and their children. That paper notes: Donors were three healthy Caucasian mothers and their six children. Sequencing returned over 8 million TCR beta CDR3 reads per mother and 3 million to 3.5 million per child.

The chain recombines TRBV7-2 with TRBJ2-1; D possibly corresponds to TRBD1 (6 bases). This TCR was sampled from a boy younger than 18 in good health. What was sequenced was blood. The CDR3 is CASSSVQGIQYNEQFF. The CDR3 coding sequence is TGTGCCAGCAGCTCGGTACAGGGAATTCAGTACAATGAGCAGTTCTTC.